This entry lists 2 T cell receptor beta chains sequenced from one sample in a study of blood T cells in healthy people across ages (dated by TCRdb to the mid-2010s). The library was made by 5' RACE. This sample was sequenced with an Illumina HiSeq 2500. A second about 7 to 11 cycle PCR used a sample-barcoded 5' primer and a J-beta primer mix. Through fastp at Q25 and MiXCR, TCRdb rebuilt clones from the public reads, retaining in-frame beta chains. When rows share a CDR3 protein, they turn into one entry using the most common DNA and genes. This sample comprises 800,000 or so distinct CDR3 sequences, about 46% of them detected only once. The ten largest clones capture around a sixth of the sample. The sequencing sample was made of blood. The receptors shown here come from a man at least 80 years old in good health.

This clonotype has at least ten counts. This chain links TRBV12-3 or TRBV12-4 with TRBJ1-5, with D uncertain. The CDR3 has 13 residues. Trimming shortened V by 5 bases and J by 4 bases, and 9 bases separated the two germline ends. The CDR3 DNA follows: TGTGCCAGCAGTCCAATTGAAAATCAGCCCCAGCATTTT. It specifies CASSPIENQPQHF.

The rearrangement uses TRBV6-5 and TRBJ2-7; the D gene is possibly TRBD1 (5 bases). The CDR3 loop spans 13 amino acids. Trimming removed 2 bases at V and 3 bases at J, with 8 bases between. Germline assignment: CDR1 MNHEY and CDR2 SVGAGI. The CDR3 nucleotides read TGTGCCAGCAGTTACGGGGCGTTCTACGAGCAGTACTTC. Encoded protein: CASSYGAFYEQYF.